This entry lists 5 T cell receptor beta chains sequenced from one sample in a study of T and B cells in COVID-19 patients. From blood, roughly 220-550 ng of genomic DNA served as TRB template. BIOMED2 TRB-A/B primer pools were used in multiplex TRB PCR. MiXCR, applied by TCRdb to the multiplex PCR reads, yields one record per CDR3 protein. The sample carries 18,000 or so distinct CDR3 sequences, 36% recorded once. Sequenced sample: blood. The receptors come from a human donor with active COVID-19.

To note about this clonotype: This sequence may be a read error, since a much larger clone differs from it by one base. The chain carries TRBV19 and TRBJ2-2; 7 nucleotides line up with TRBD1. Germline CDR1 LNHDA, CDR2 SQIVND (reference sequence). CDR3 length: 15 residues. CDR3 sequence (DNA): TGTGTCAGTAGTTTCGACAGGGCGAACACCGGGGAGCTGTTTTTT. Encoded protein: CVSSFDRANTGELFF.

The chain is built from TRBV6-1 and TRBJ1-4; 9 bases are shared with TRBD1. In germline, CDR1 is MNHNS, CDR2 SASEGT. V shed 3 bases, J shed 7 bases, and the junction held 6 bases outside the gene matches. The CDR3 contains 15 residues. Written as DNA, the CDR3 is TGTGCCAGCAGTGAGACCGGGACAGGGAGTGAAAAACTGTTTTTT. Translation gives CASSETGTGSEKLFF.

About this clonotype itself: Germline and junction disagree at one end, which may indicate a read error. V usage is TRBV15 and J usage is TRBJ1-2; 9 bases agree with TRBD1. The CDR3 has 12 amino acids. Germline V lookup: CDR1 LNHNV, CDR2 YYDKDF (reference sequence). For the CDR3, the DNA is TGTGCCACCAGCAGAGATAGGGGGACAGGGCCCTTC. Encoded protein: CATSRDRGTGPF.

The chain links TRBV5-4 to TRBJ2-6, with D unclear. In germline, CDR1 is SGHNT, CDR2 YYREEE (reference sequence). Trimming removed 4 bases from V and 2 bases from J, with 16 bases in between. The CDR3 contains 17 residues. The CDR3 here is CASSPPTLYTGANVLTF. Written as DNA, the CDR3 is TGTGCCAGCAGCCCACCCACACTCTATACTGGGGCCAACGTCCTGACTTTC. The variable domain in full, completed from reference TRBV5-4 and TRBJ2-6, reads ETGVTQSPTHLIKTRGQQVTLRCSSQSGHNTVSWYQQALGQGPQFIFQYYREEENGRGNFPPRFSGLQFPNYSSELNVNALELDDSALYLCASSPPTLYTGANVLTFGAGSRLTVL.

This clonotype is labeled as medium-sized. This chain connects TRBV5-5 to TRBJ2-1; TRBD1 might be the D (6 bases). V lost 5 bases, J lost 8 bases, and 23 bases lay in between. Looked up from germline, CDR1 is SGHKS and CDR2 is YYEKEE (reference sequence). The CDR3 has 16 residues. This chain's CDR3 is CASRGTGQGPTYEQFF. CDR3 in DNA: TGTGCCAGCAGGGGAACGGGACAAGGTCCTACGTATGAGCAGTTCTTC.